Listed here is a single TCR beta chain. Antigen specificity is unknown. The sample originates from a study of cytomegalovirus exposure and HLA in healthy donors. The primer mix had 60 Vbeta and 13 Jbeta primers. Assay used: immunoSEQ multiplex PCR; TCRdb lists only in-frame clones, some missing. The table lists some 66,000 clones, 78% of them singletons. Whole-study results and caveats: The authors enumerated roughly 160 TCR beta chains as linked to cytomegalovirus. In a later analysis, TCR beta V- and J-gene trimming showed a link to a missense DCLRE1C variant.

Trimming took 3 bases from V and 3 from J, leaving 9 bases between them. The CDR3 sequence is 15 residues long. The germline CDR1 and CDR2 sequences are LNHDA and SQIVND (reference sequence). This chain joins TRBV19 and TRBJ1-6; D is ambiguous. This clonotype was obtained from a man between 35 and 55 years old in good health and CMV-seronegative. The source material was PBMCs. CDR3 in DNA: TGTGCCAGTAGTATCGGCGGCGACTATAATTCACCCCTCCACTTT. As protein: CASSIGGDYNSPLHF.